A selection of T cell receptor beta chains follows, all from one sample in a study of PD-L1 blockade in urothelial cancer. Assay used: immunoSEQ multiplex PCR; TCRdb lists only in-frame clones, some missing. The sample includes tens of thousands of clones, roughly 84% of them seen just once. Material: PBMCs, obtained around atezolizumab (anti-PD-L1) treatment. All receptors derive from a woman aged 70-85 years with urothelial cancer. The CDR3 runs from the conserved cysteine through the conserved F or W. The D gene is left open where the match is weak. Rows give clone size only sometimes, using once, few, many, or a class for an expanded clone.

abundance,d_gene,j_gene,v_gene,CDR3nt,CDR3aa
NA,TRBD1,TRBJ2-7,TRBV28,TGTGCCAGCAGTCCTCCCCCCACCGGGACAGGGCCCTACGAGCAGTACTTC,CASSPPPTGTGPYEQYF
NA,NA,TRBJ1-2,TRBV28,TGTGCCAGCACCGTCGGGGCAGGGGACGACTATGGCTACACCTTC,CASTVGAGDDYGYTF
NA,TRBD1,TRBJ2-1,TRBV15,TGTGCCACCAGCAGCGCCGGGACAGGGACCTACAATGAGCAGTTCTTC,CATSSAGTGTYNEQFF
NA,TRBD1,TRBJ2-5,TRBV5-1,TGCGCCAGCAGCCTCGGAGGGACAGGGGGAGTAGAGACCCAGTACTTC,CASSLGGTGGVETQYF
once,NA,TRBJ1-3,TRBV23-1,TGCGCCAGCAGTCAATCGCGGCATTATGGAAACACCATATATTTT,CASSQSRHYGNTIYF
once,NA,TRBJ1-2,TRBV9,TGTGCCAGCAGCGCAGAGCCGGGACTAAACTATGGCTACACCTTC,CASSAEPGLNYGYTF
NA,NA,TRBJ1-1,TRBV7-8,TGTGCCAGCAGCCCCCGACCCTACAGGGATACTGAAGCTTTCTTT,CASSPRPYRDTEAFF
NA,TRBD1,TRBJ2-7,TRBV6-6,TGTGCCAGCAGTTACCCCACAGGGGGCTTCCTCTACGAGCAGTACTTC,CASSYPTGGFLYEQYF
NA,TRBD1,TRBJ1-1,TRBV2,TGTGCCAGCAGTGATCGGACAGGGTCCCCCGGAGCTTTCTTT,CASSDRTGSPGAFF
NA,NA,TRBJ1-4,TRBV28,TGTGCCAGCAGTTCCCCCGGAGAGCAGGCTAGCAAAGAAAAACTGTTTTTT,CASSSPGEQASKEKLFF
NA,TRBD1,TRBJ1-3,TRBV29-1,TGCAGCGTTGGGGGACAGGGCTATGGAAACACCATATATTTT,CSVGGQGYGNTIYF
NA,NA,TRBJ2-7,TRBV4-1,TGCGCCAGCAGCCAAGATCGTGGCCTGGCCTCCTACGAGCAGTACTTC,CASSQDRGLASYEQYF
many,NA,TRBJ2-5,TRBV7-9,TGTGCCAGCAGCTTAGAATCGGAGACCCAGTACTTC,CASSLESETQYF
NA,NA,TRBJ2-1,TRBV30,TGTGCCTGGAGAGGACCAATCGGATCGCAACTCCGGAGGAATGAGCAGTTCTTC,CAWRGPIGSQLRRNEQFF
few,NA,TRBJ1-5,TRBV2,TGTGCCAGCGGTGAAAGTAACAGGGATCAGCCCCAGCATTTT,CASGESNRDQPQHF
NA,NA,TRBJ1-5,TRBV7-8,TGTGCCAGCAGCTTATTCGGGGGGCAAAATAGCAATCAGCCCCAGCATTTT,CASSLFGGQNSNQPQHF
NA,TRBD2,TRBJ2-3,TRBV10-3,TGTGCCATCAGTGGGACTAGCGGGGGGAATACGCAGTATTTT,CAISGTSGGNTQYF
NA,NA,TRBJ2-7,TRBV28,TGTGCCAGCAGTTTCAGGGACGAGCAGTACTTC,CASSFRDEQYF
NA,TRBD1,TRBJ1-6,TRBV6-5,TGTGCCAGCAGTTACTCCGCAGGGGGTAATAATTCACCCCTCCACTTT,CASSYSAGGNNSPLHF
NA,TRBD2,TRBJ2-3,TRBV19,TGTGCCAGTAGTATCCTTCCGACTAGCGGGGCGGATACGCAGTATTTT,CASSILPTSGADTQYF
NA,NA,TRBJ2-6,TRBV12-5,TGTGCTAGTGGTCCCGGAGGTGGGGCCAACGTCCTGACTTTC,CASGPGGGANVLTF
NA,TRBD1,TRBJ2-3,TRBV5-1,TGCGCCAGCAGCTTGCGACAGGGACCAGATACGCAGTATTTT,CASSLRQGPDTQYF